This entry describes one T cell receptor beta chain. The data were taken from a study of blood T cell repertoires in COVID-19. Trimming took 4 bases from V and 1 from J, leaving 20 bases between them. The CDR3 consists of 18 residues. Germline loops: CDR1 WNHNN, CDR2 SYGVQD (reference sequence). Ages ranged from about 18 to 90 years, with residence in 24 US areas. The table came from immunoSEQ multiplex PCR; TCRdb's copy has only in-frame clones and leaves some out. Here the sample spans around 300,000 clones, 85% to 90% being singletons. V is TRBV10-1 and J is TRBJ2-1, with TRBD2 as a possible D gene (6 bases). What was sequenced was PBMCs or T cells enriched from blood (not recorded which). The source of this sequence is a woman aged 18-29 years who had recovered from COVID-19. The CDR3 spells CASSGGSGPLPSYNEQFF. The CDR3 nucleotides are TGCGCCAGCAGTGGGGGTAGCGGACCACTCCCTTCCTACAATGAGCAGTTCTTC.